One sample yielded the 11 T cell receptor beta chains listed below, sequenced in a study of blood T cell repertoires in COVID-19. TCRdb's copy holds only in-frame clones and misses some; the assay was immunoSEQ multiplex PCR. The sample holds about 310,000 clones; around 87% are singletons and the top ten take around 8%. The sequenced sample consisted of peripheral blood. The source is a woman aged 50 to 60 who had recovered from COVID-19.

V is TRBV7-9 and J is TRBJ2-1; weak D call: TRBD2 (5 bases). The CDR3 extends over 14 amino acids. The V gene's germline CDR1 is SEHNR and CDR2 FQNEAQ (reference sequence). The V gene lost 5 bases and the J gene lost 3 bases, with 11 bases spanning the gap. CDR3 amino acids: CASSTSGFYNEQFF. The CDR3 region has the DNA TGTGCCAGCAGCACCAGCGGATTCTACAATGAGCAGTTCTTC.

The CDR3 DNA follows: TGCGCCAGCAGCAAATCACTAGCGGGGGATAACACCGGGGAGCTGTTTTTT. Translation: CASSKSLAGDNTGELFF. This rearrangement joins TRBV4-3 to TRBJ2-2; TRBD2 matches at 11 bases. CDR1 and CDR2 (germline): LGHNA, YSLEER. The CDR3 sequence is 17 residues long. Trimming cost V 5 bases and J 2 bases; bases outside gene matches: 7.

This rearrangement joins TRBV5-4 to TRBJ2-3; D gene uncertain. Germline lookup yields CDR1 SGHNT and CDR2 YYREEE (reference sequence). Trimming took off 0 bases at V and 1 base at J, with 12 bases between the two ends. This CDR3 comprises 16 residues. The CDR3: CASSLVSTQGTDTQYF. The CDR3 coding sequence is TGTGCCAGCAGCTTGGTTTCGACGCAGGGCACAGATACGCAGTATTTT.

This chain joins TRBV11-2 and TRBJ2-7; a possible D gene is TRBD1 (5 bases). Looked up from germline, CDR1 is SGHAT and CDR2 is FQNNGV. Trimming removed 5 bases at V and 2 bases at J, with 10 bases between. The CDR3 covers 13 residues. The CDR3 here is CASSLPGTYEQYF. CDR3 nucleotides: TGTGCCAGCAGCCTCCCAGGGACCTACGAGCAGTACTTC. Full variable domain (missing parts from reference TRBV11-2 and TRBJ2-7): EAGVAQSPRYKIIEKRQSVAFWCNPISGHATLYWYQQILGQGPKLLIQFQNNGVVDDSQLPKDRFSAERLKGVDSTLKIQPAKLEDSAVYLCASSLPGTYEQYFGPGTRLTVT.

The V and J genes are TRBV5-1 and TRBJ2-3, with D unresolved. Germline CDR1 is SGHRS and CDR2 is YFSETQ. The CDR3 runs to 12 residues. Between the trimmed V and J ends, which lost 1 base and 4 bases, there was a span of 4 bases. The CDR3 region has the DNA TGCGCCAGCAGCTTGACGGCAGATACGCAGTATTTT. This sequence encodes CASSLTADTQYF.

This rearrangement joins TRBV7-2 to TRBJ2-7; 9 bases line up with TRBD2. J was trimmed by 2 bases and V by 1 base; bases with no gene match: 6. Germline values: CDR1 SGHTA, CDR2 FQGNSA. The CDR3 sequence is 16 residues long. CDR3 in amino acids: CASSLVPLAGTYEQYF. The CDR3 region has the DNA TGTGCCAGCAGCTTAGTCCCGCTAGCGGGAACCTACGAGCAGTACTTC.

The CDR3 region has the DNA TGTGCCAGCAGTGACGACCTAGCGAATGAAAAACTGTTTTTT. Protein sequence: CASSDDLANEKLFF. V gene TRBV28 combines with J gene TRBJ1-4; D uncertain. Germline assignment: CDR1 MDHEN and CDR2 SYDVKM. The CDR3 totals 14 residues. Trimming left V 5 bases short and J 5 bases short, with 12 bases between.

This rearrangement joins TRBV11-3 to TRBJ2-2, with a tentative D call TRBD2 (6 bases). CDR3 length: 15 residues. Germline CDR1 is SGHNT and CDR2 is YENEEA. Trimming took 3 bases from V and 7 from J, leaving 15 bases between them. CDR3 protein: CASSFGRATGGELFF. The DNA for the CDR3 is TGTGCCAGCAGCTTCGGGAGAGCTACGGGCGGGGAGCTGTTTTTT.

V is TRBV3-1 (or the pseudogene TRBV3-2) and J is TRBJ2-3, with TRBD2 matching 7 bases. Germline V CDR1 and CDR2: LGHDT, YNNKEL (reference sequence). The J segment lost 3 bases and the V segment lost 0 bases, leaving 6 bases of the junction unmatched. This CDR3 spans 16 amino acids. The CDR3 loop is CASSQDIAGETDTQYF. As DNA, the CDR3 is TGTGCCAGCAGCCAAGACATTGCGGGGGAAACAGATACGCAGTATTTT.

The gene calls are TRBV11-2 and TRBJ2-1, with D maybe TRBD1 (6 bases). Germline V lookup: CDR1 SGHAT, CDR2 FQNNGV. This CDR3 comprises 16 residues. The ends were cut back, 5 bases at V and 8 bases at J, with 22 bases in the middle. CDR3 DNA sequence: TGTGCCAGCAGCCCTGATGCAGGGGCGAGTCTCGATGAGCAGTTCTTC. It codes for CASSPDAGASLDEQFF.

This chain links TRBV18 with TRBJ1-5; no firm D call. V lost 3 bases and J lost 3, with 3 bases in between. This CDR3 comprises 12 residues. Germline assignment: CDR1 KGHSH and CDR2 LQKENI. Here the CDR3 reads CASSPNNQPQHF. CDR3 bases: TGTGCCAGCTCACCTAACAATCAGCCCCAGCATTTT.